The 21 T cell receptor beta chains presented below share a single source sample, sequenced in a study of blood T cell repertoires in COVID-19. The method was immunoSEQ multiplex PCR; TCRdb's version includes in-frame clones alone and lacks a portion of them. Found here are over 250,000 clones, approximately 91% of them singletons; the top ten hold 2.6%. The sequenced sample consisted of peripheral blood. The source of these receptors is a person aged 18 to 35 with COVID-19, enrolled during active disease.

The chain carries TRBV29-1 and TRBJ1-4, with a weak D call TRBD1 (6 bases). Trimming cost V 6 bases and J 8 bases, with 13 bases left between them. CDR3 length: 12 amino acids. Germline V gives CDR1 SQVTM, CDR2 ANQGSEA. The CDR3 here is CSVRRDTEKLFF. In nucleotides, the CDR3 is TGCAGCGTCCGCCGGGACACGGAAAAACTGTTTTTT.

This sequence joins TRBV3-1 (or the pseudogene TRBV3-2) and TRBJ2-2; 11 bases fit TRBD2. The V gene's germline CDR1 is LGHDT and CDR2 YNNKEL (reference sequence). The junction had 2 bases not matched to a gene; V was cut back by 1 base and J by 4 bases. This CDR3 contains 16 residues. In DNA form, the CDR3 reads TGTGCCAGCAGCCAAGCGGGACTAGCGGCCACCGGGGAGCTGTTTTTT. Its protein product is CASSQAGLAATGELFF.

This clone came up a few times. V is TRBV27 and J is TRBJ2-2; D is perhaps TRBD2 (7 bases). The CDR3 consists of 17 residues. Germline CDR1 is MNHEY and CDR2 is SMNVEV (reference sequence). V was cut by 1 base and J by 4 bases, with 16 bases left in between. This CDR3 is CASSLFSGGDTTGELFF. The CDR3 DNA reads as TGTGCCAGCAGTTTATTCTCGGGGGGCGACACCACCGGGGAGCTGTTTTTT.

The V gene is TRBV15, the J gene TRBJ2-2; possibly TRBD2 for D (6 bases). V lost 3 bases to trimming and J lost 3 bases, with 11 bases between them. The CDR3 is made up of 15 amino acids. Germline CDR1 is LNHNV and CDR2 is YYDKDF (reference sequence). CDR3 loop: CATSRDWGDTGELFF. DNA of the CDR3: TGTGCCACCAGCAGGGACTGGGGGGACACCGGGGAGCTGTTTTTT.

The rearrangement joins TRBV5-5 to TRBJ2-3; no clear D. This CDR3 is 13 amino acids long. Trimming took 0 bases from V and 5 from J, leaving 7 bases between them. The V gene's germline CDR1 is SGHKS and CDR2 YYEKEE (reference sequence). CDR3 in amino acids: CASSLGPGDTQYF. CDR3 DNA: TGTGCCAGCAGCTTGGGCCCGGGAGATACGCAGTATTTT.

The V call is TRBV19, the J call TRBJ1-5; D unresolved. Deletions cut 6 bases from V and 0 bases from J, with 12 bases between. Germline assignment: CDR1 LNHDA and CDR2 SQIVND (reference sequence). This CDR3 contains 15 residues. CDR3 in DNA: TGTGCCAGTAGCCTCCCCCTATATAGCAATCAGCCCCAGCATTTT. Translating gives CASSLPLYSNQPQHF.

V is TRBV9 and J is TRBJ2-3; TRBD1 matches 7 bases. V shed 3 bases and J 0 bases; nucleotides not matched to a gene: 4. This CDR3 spans 15 amino acids. The germline V gene has CDR1 SGDLS and CDR2 YYNGEE. CDR3 region: CASSGGTASTDTQYF. CDR3 coding DNA: TGTGCCAGCAGCGGAGGGACAGCGAGCACAGATACGCAGTATTTT. Full variable domain (outside the CDR3, taken from reference TRBV9 and TRBJ2-3): DSGVTQTPKHLITATGQRVTLRCSPRSGDLSVYWYQQSLDQGLQFLIQYYNGEERAKGNILERFSAQQFPDLHSELNLSSLELGDSALYFCASSGGTASTDTQYFGPGTRLTVL.

The chain uses TRBV2 and TRBJ2-7; tentatively, D is TRBD1 (7 bases). Germline V gene sequence: CDR1 SNHLY, CDR2 FYNNEI. This CDR3 comprises 14 residues. Trimming took off 7 bases at V and 1 base at J, with 14 bases between the two ends. CDR3 amino acids: CASTVTGTSYEQYF. The CDR3 DNA follows: TGTGCCAGCACCGTGACAGGGACTTCCTACGAGCAGTACTTC.

The chain uses TRBV9 and TRBJ2-1; D perhaps matches TRBD2 (6 bases). The CDR3 extends over 14 amino acids. V was pared by 4 bases and J by 7 bases, with 15 bases between. Per the germline V gene, CDR1 is SGDLS and CDR2 is YYNGEE. The CDR3 reads CASSPNPGVNEQFF. The CDR3 nucleotides read TGTGCCAGCAGCCCGAACCCGGGAGTGAATGAGCAGTTCTTC.

The chain recombines TRBV15 with TRBJ2-2; tentative D call: TRBD2 (6 bases). Germline CDR1 and CDR2: LNHNV and YYDKDF (reference sequence). The CDR3 spans 17 residues. V shed 5 bases and J shed 0 bases, with 16 bases lying between them. CDR3 in DNA: TGTGCCACCAGCTTCGAGCGGGTATGGTCGAACACCGGGGAGCTGTTTTTT. It codes for CATSFERVWSNTGELFF.

V and J are TRBV6-5 and TRBJ2-1; 8 nucleotides line up with TRBD2. This CDR3 has 14 amino acids. V shed 5 bases, J shed 5 bases, and the junction held 5 bases outside the gene matches. CDR1 is MNHEY and CDR2 is SVGAGI in the germline V gene. The CDR3 protein is CASSKGLVHNEQFF. In DNA form, the CDR3 reads TGTGCCAGCAGTAAGGGACTAGTACACAATGAGCAGTTCTTC.

The chain combines TRBV19 with TRBJ1-2; D is unresolved. The CDR3 runs 11 residues. V lost 11 bases and J 2 bases, leaving 9 bases between the germline ends. In germline, CDR1 is LNHDA, CDR2 SQIVND (reference sequence). CDR3 amino acids: CASGLNYGYTF. DNA for the CDR3: TGTGCCTCAGGCCTCAACTATGGCTACACCTTC. Looking up the rest from reference TRBV19 and TRBJ1-2 gives the full variable domain: DGGITQSPKYLFRKEGQNVTLSCEQNLNHDAMYWYRQDPGQGLRLIYYSQIVNDFQKGDIAEGYSVSREKKESFPLTVTSAQKNPTAFYLCASGLNYGYTFGSGTRLTVV.

The J gene is TRBJ2-7, the V gene TRBV4-3; D is perhaps TRBD1 (6 bases). The germline V gene encodes CDR1 LGHNA and CDR2 YSLEER. The CDR3 has 15 amino acids. Deletions cut 0 bases from V and 2 bases from J, with 11 bases between. CDR3 residues: CASSQDSGAPYEQYF. CDR3 sequence (DNA): TGCGCCAGCAGCCAAGATTCAGGGGCCCCCTACGAGCAGTACTTC.

This rearrangement joins TRBV5-1 to TRBJ2-3; D is possibly TRBD1 (6 bases). Germline V lookup: CDR1 SGHRS, CDR2 YFSETQ. This CDR3 is built from 14 residues. V lost 0 bases and J 6 bases, leaving 11 bases between the germline ends. CDR3 nucleotide sequence: TGCGCCAGCAGCTTGGGAGGGGGAGCGGATACGCAGTATTTT. Protein: CASSLGGGADTQYF.

The chain links TRBV19 to TRBJ2-1; TRBD2 matches at 12 bases. CDR3 length equals 16 residues. J gave up 10 bases and V 6 bases, and 13 bases lay outside the gene matches. Germline V gene sequence: CDR1 LNHDA, CDR2 SQIVND (reference sequence). The CDR3 sequence is CASSSPSSGRAREQFF. CDR3 nucleotides: TGTGCCAGTAGCAGCCCATCTAGCGGGAGGGCCCGAGAGCAGTTCTTC.

The sample holds a few counts of this clone. The J gene is TRBJ2-3, the V gene TRBV19; TRBD2 is a possible D gene (6 bases). Trimming took off 2 bases at V and 4 bases at J, with 10 bases between the two ends. Germline values: CDR1 LNHDA, CDR2 SQIVND (reference sequence). The CDR3 is 14 residues long. CDR3 bases: TGTGCCAGTAGTATAAAGCGGGCGGCAGATACGCAGTATTTT. Its protein is CASSIKRAADTQYF.

The count of this clone is one. The chain combines TRBV28 with TRBJ2-5; 9 bases align to TRBD2. The CDR3 covers 17 residues. Germline-derived CDR1 and CDR2 are MDHEN and SYDVKM. The V gene end was trimmed by 5 bases and the J gene end by 5 bases; junction bases not matched to a gene: 15. The CDR3 protein is CASSRPGLAGGGETQYF. For the CDR3, the DNA is TGTGCCAGCAGTCGACCGGGACTAGCTGGAGGGGGTGAGACCCAGTACTTC.

The chain combines TRBV10-3 with TRBJ2-7, with unresolved D. V lost 3 bases, J lost 0 bases, and 9 bases lay in between. Looked up from germline, CDR1 is ENHRY and CDR2 is SYGVKD. The length of the CDR3 is 14 residues. CDR3 coding DNA: TGTGCCATCAGTGATTCCGTTAGCTCCTACGAGCAGTACTTC. This gives the protein CAISDSVSSYEQYF.

This clone was seen a single time. One end of the junction does not line up with germline, which may come from a read error. Other nucleotide sequences in the sample specify the same CDR3. The chain employs TRBV9 and TRBJ2-7; a possible D gene is TRBD2 (5 bases). CDR1 and CDR2 (germline): SGDLS, YYNGEE. The CDR3 runs to 15 residues. The CDR3 region has the DNA TGTGCCAGTAGCGTAGGCTCGGGGTTCTCCTACGAGCAGTACTTC. Amino acids: CASSVGSGFSYEQYF.

The CDR3 bases are TGTGCCAGCAGTTCTATAGCGGAAAGCTACAATGAGCAGTTCTTC. Protein sequence: CASSSIAESYNEQFF. The chain is built from TRBV5-6 and TRBJ2-1; tentatively, D is TRBD2 (6 bases). With 5 bases removed from V and 3 bases from J, the gap between germline ends came to 15 bases. The CDR3 totals 15 residues. Germline V CDR1 and CDR2: SGHDT, YYEEEE. Using reference TRBV5-6 and TRBJ2-1 for the parts outside the CDR3, the full variable domain is DAGVTQSPTHLIKTRGQQVTLRCSPKSGHDTVSWYQQALGQGPQFIFQYYEEEERQRGNFPDRFSGHQFPNYSSELNVNALLLGDSALYLCASSSIAESYNEQFFGPGTRLTVL.

The sample holds a few counts of this clone. The rearrangement uses TRBV12-3 or TRBV12-4 and TRBJ1-1; maybe TRBD1 (6 bases). The CDR3 extends over 13 amino acids. V was pared by 6 bases and J by 1 base, with 9 bases between. This CDR3 reads CASRSGANTEAFF. CDR3 DNA: TGTGCCAGCAGGTCAGGGGCGAACACTGAAGCTTTCTTT.